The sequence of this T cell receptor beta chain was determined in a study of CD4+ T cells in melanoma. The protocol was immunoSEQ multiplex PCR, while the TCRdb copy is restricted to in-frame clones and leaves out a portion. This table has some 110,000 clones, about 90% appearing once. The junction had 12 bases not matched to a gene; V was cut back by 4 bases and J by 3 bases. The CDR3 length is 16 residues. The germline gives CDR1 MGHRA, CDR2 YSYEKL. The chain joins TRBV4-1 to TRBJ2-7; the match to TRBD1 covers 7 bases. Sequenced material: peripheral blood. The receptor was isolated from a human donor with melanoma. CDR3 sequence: CASSLTYRQGGYEQYF. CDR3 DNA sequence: TGCGCCAGCAGCCTAACCTACCGACAGGGCGGCTACGAGCAGTACTTC.